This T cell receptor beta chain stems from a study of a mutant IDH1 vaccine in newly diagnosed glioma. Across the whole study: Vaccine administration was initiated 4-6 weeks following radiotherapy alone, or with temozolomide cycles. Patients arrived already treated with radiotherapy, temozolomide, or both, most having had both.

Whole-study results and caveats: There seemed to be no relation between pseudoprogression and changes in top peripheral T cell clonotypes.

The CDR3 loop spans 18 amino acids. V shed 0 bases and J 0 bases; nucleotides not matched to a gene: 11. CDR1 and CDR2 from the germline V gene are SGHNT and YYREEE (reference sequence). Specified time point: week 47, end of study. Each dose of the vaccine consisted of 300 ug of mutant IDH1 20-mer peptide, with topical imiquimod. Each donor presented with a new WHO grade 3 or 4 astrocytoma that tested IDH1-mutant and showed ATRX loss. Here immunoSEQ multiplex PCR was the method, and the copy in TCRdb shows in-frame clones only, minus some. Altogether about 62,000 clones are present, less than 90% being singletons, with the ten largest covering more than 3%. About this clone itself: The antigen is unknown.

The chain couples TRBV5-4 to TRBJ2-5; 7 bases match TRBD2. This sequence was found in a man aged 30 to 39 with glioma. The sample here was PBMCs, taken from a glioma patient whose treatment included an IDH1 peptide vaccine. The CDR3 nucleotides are TGTGCCAGCAGCTTGGGTCCCTTGCGGGGGAGGTACCAAGAGACCCAGTACTTC. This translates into CASSLGPLRGRYQETQYF.